The T cell receptor (beta chain) described here comes from a study of regulatory T cells in long-lasting Graves disease. This clonotype was seen repeatedly, ten times or more. Time point defined: newly diagnosed GD, antithyroid drugs for less than 3 months. PBMC RNA served as the TCR library source. Through Arm-PCR of CDR3 regions and iRepertoire HTBI primers, TCR beta libraries were built. A single record per CDR3 protein comes from TCRdb applying MiXCR to the multiplex PCR reads. The sample holds 400,000 to 550,000 distinct CDR3 sequences, roughly 15% seen once. The CDR3 is 13 residues long. Germline lookup yields CDR1 ENHRY and CDR2 SYGVKD. V shed 8 bases and J shed 1 base, with 11 bases lying between them. This sample also appeared in a second study, on T cells in Graves' hyperthyroidism and ophthalmopathy.

This sequence joins TRBV10-3 and TRBJ1-1; D is perhaps TRBD1 (6 bases). This clonotype was sampled from a woman in her 30s with Graves disease. Here the sequenced sample was peripheral blood mononuclear cells (PBMCs), taken at new diagnosis, from a patient treated with antithyroid drugs. The CDR3 sequence is CAIRDTGNTEAFF. In DNA form, the CDR3 reads TGTGCCATCCGGGACACGGGGAACACTGAAGCTTTCTTT.